These 30 T cell receptor beta chains were sequenced from one sample in a study of shared clonotypes between healthy human individuals. Assay: immunoSEQ multiplex PCR; the TCRdb copy retains only in-frame clones and omits some. The sample carries approximately 330,000 clones, roughly 70% recorded once. The sequencing sample was made of memory CD4+ T cells sorted from blood. Subset defined: CD45RA-negative fraction. The receptor set was obtained from a man aged 25 to 40 in good health.

The gene calls are TRBV30 and TRBJ2-5; 16 nucleotides agree with TRBD2. This CDR3 region has 15 residues. CDR1 is GTSNPN and CDR2 is SVGIG in the germline V gene (reference sequence). The CDR3 sequence is CATGLAGGPSETQYF. The CDR3 DNA follows: TGTGCGACGGGACTAGCGGGAGGGCCGTCGGAGACCCAGTACTTC.

The CDR3 nucleotides read TGTGCCACCAGCAGAGGGGACAGCACCGGGGAGCTGTTTTTT. This gives the protein CATSRGDSTGELFF. The chain joins TRBV15 to TRBJ2-2; 7 bases fit TRBD1. Per germline, CDR1 LNHNV and CDR2 YYDKDF (reference sequence). The J segment lost 4 bases and the V segment lost 1 base, leaving 0 bases of the junction unmatched. There are 14 residues in the CDR3.

Many counts were recorded for this clone. The chain combines TRBV2 with TRBJ2-7; 8 bases align to TRBD1. The germline V gene encodes CDR1 SNHLY and CDR2 FYNNEI. The length of the CDR3 is 13 residues. Trimming took 7 bases from V and 6 from J; bases not matched to a gene: 8. The CDR3 region has the DNA TGTGCCAGCAATCCGGGACAGGATCGCGAGCAGTACTTC. It encodes CASNPGQDREQYF.

CDR3 nucleotide sequence: TGTGCCAGCTCACCCGTGAGAAGAGGGGGTGCCGGGGAGCTGTTTTTT. Amino acid sequence: CASSPVRRGGAGELFF. The chain carries TRBV18 and TRBJ2-2; tentatively, D is TRBD1 (6 bases). The CDR3 has 16 residues. Germline CDR1 reads KGHSH; CDR2 reads LQKENI. V lost 3 bases and J 6 bases, leaving 17 bases between the germline ends.

This chain uses TRBV7-9 with TRBJ2-7; 7 nucleotides align to TRBD1. Germline trimming cut 1 base from V and 3 bases from J; bases unmatched to any gene: 3. The germline V gene encodes CDR1 SEHNR and CDR2 FQNEAQ (reference sequence). The CDR3 has 14 residues. The CDR3 spells CASSLGQGIYEQYF. The CDR3 nucleotides are TGTGCCAGCAGCTTAGGACAGGGAATCTACGAGCAGTACTTC.

V gene TRBV5-1 combines with J gene TRBJ1-1; possible D gene TRBD1, 6 bases. The CDR3 sequence is 17 residues long. V was pared by 3 bases and J by 0 bases, with 18 bases between. From germline, CDR1 is SGHRS and CDR2 YFSETQ. The CDR3 DNA reads TGCGCCAGCAGCTCCCAGGTTGGACAGCTAATGAACACTGAAGCTTTCTTT. It is translated as CASSSQVGQLMNTEAFF.

This chain uses TRBV19 with TRBJ1-4, with a possible D match to TRBD1 (6 bases). The germline CDR1 and CDR2 sequences are LNHDA and SQIVND (reference sequence). This CDR3 has 16 amino acids. Deletions cut 6 bases from V and 8 bases from J, with 22 bases between. CDR3 amino acids: CASSRRGQVLEEKLFF. The CDR3 bases are TGTGCCAGTAGCCGACGGGGGCAGGTTTTGGAGGAAAAACTGTTTTTT. The entire variable domain, with the rest obtained from reference TRBV19 and TRBJ1-4, is as follows: DGGITQSPKYLFRKEGQNVTLSCEQNLNHDAMYWYRQDPGQGLRLIYYSQIVNDFQKGDIAEGYSVSREKKESFPLTVTSAQKNPTAFYLCASSRRGQVLEEKLFFGSGTQLSVL.

V and J are TRBV5-1 and TRBJ2-1; 9 bases agree with TRBD1. With V trimmed by 0 bases and J by 4 bases, 2 bases remained unmatched. Germline V gene data show CDR1 as SGHRS and CDR2 as YFSETQ. This CDR3 is 15 amino acids long. CDR3 nucleotide sequence: TGCGCCAGCAGCTTGGAGGGACAGGGATACAATGAGCAGTTCTTC. Its protein is CASSLEGQGYNEQFF.

The chain is built from TRBV29-1 and TRBJ1-4; D is ambiguous. This CDR3 is 12 amino acids long. Trimming removed 2 bases at V and 7 bases at J, with 8 bases between. Germline V lookup: CDR1 SQVTM, CDR2 ANQGSEA. CDR3 residues: CSVENTAEKLFF. DNA of the CDR3: TGCAGCGTTGAAAACACGGCTGAAAAACTGTTTTTT.

The rearrangement uses TRBV11-3 and TRBJ2-1; 12 bases agree with TRBD2. This CDR3 comprises 14 residues. Germline trimming cut 8 bases from V and 4 bases from J; bases unmatched to any gene: 3. Germline CDR1 is SGHNT and CDR2 is YENEEA. The CDR3 here is CASGTSGRYNEQFF. CDR3 DNA sequence: TGTGCCAGCGGAACTAGCGGGAGGTACAATGAGCAGTTCTTC.

This clone was counted ten times or more. This sequence joins TRBV6-1 and TRBJ2-4; D might be TRBD1 or TRBD2, each matching 6 bases. The V end was cut by 0 bases, the J end by 2 bases, with 8 bases between. Germline CDR1 MNHNS, CDR2 SASEGT. The CDR3 runs 15 residues. The CDR3 DNA follows: TGTGCCAGCAGTGAAGCAGGGGGGACCAAAAACATTCAGTACTTC. Translating it yields CASSEAGGTKNIQYF.

V usage is TRBV28 and J usage is TRBJ2-2; D tentatively reads TRBD1 or TRBD2 (6 bases each). V gave up 7 bases and J gave up 6 bases, with 18 bases separating them. Germline V CDR1 and CDR2: MDHEN, SYDVKM. This CDR3 is built from 15 residues. The CDR3 region has the DNA TGTGCCAGCAAAGCGGGCGGGACATACTCCGGGGAGCTGTTTTTT. It codes for CASKAGGTYSGELFF. Combining the CDR3 with reference TRBV28 and TRBJ2-2 gives the whole variable domain DVKVTQSSRYLVKRTGEKVFLECVQDMDHENMFWYRQDPGLGLRLIYFSYDVKMKEKGDIPEGYSVSREKKERFSLILESASTNQTSMYLCASKAGGTYSGELFFGEGSRLTVL.

The J gene is TRBJ2-2, the V gene TRBV7-6; 9 positions agree with TRBD1. Trimming took 5 bases from V and 3 from J; bases not matched to a gene: 7. This CDR3 has 16 residues. CDR1 and CDR2 from the germline V gene are SGHVS and FNYEAQ. In DNA, the CDR3 is TGTGCCAGCAGCATCCAAGGACAGGGGTACACCGGGGAGCTGTTTTTT. Protein: CASSIQGQGYTGELFF.

This chain connects TRBV4-3 to TRBJ1-2; D is possibly TRBD1 (6 bases). Trimming stripped 0 bases from V and 4 bases from J, with 15 bases between. The CDR3 is 16 amino acids. Germline V gene data show CDR1 as LGHNA and CDR2 as YSLEER. CDR3 residues: CASSQDHGGSAYGYTF. As DNA, the CDR3 is TGCGCCAGCAGCCAAGATCATGGGGGCAGCGCCTATGGCTACACCTTC.

The V gene is TRBV15, the J gene TRBJ2-1; the match to TRBD2 covers 8 bases. The V gene end was trimmed by 0 bases and the J gene end by 5 bases; junction bases not matched to a gene: 6. This CDR3 has 16 amino acids. The V gene's germline CDR1 is LNHNV and CDR2 YYDKDF (reference sequence). The chain's CDR3 is CATSRDRGGWNNEQFF. CDR3 in DNA: TGTGCCACCAGCAGAGACCGGGGGGGCTGGAACAATGAGCAGTTCTTC.

This chain joins TRBV30 and TRBJ2-1; D is possibly TRBD2 (6 bases). Trimming shortened V by 5 bases and J by 4 bases, and 21 bases separated the two germline ends. The CDR3 length is 16 residues. Germline V gene lookup returns CDR1 GTSNPN and CDR2 SVGIG (reference sequence). The CDR3 DNA sequence: TGTGCCTGGGAACCCCCCGGTCCTAGCGCTTACAATGAGCAGTTCTTC. Translated, it gives CAWEPPGPSAYNEQFF.

In this sample, this clone is medium-sized. This CDR3 reads CASSPGPGTDTQYF. The CDR3 DNA is TGTGCCAGCAGCCCGGGCCCTGGCACAGATACGCAGTATTTT. The rearrangement joins TRBV5-6 to TRBJ2-3; D ambiguous. Trimming removed 4 bases from V and 1 base from J, with 10 bases in between. CDR1 and CDR2 (germline): SGHDT, YYEEEE. The CDR3 covers 14 residues.

This sequence joins TRBV4-2 and TRBJ2-1; TRBD1 agrees at 7 bases. Germline assignment: CDR1 LGHNA and CDR2 YNFKEQ. The CDR3 is 16 amino acids. After removal of 4 bases from V and 5 bases from J, the junction contained 11 bases not matched to a gene. The CDR3 region has the DNA TGTGCCAGCAGCCTAAGCTGGGCAGGGGGTAACAATGAGCAGTTCTTC. This sequence encodes CASSLSWAGGNNEQFF.

This sequence joins TRBV5-1 and TRBJ1-1; the D is unclear. Deletions cut 4 bases from V and 8 bases from J, with 12 bases between. CDR1 is SGHRS and CDR2 is YFSETQ in the germline V gene. This CDR3 region has 12 residues. CDR3 loop: CASSRDSPEAFF. DNA for the CDR3: TGCGCCAGCAGCCGAGACTCCCCCGAAGCTTTCTTT.

The V gene is TRBV1, the J gene TRBJ2-6. TRBV1 is noted as a pseudogene. This CDR3 contains 17 residues. CDR3 amino acids: CTSRNNCAQSRANVLTF. CDR3 sequence (DNA): TGCACCAGCAGGAATAACTGTGCACAAAGTCGGGCCAACGTCCTGACTTTC.

The V and J genes are TRBV2 and TRBJ2-7, with D possibly being TRBD2 (5 bases). Trimming removed 6 bases at V and 3 bases at J, with 15 bases between. This CDR3 has 14 residues. Per the germline V gene, CDR1 is SNHLY and CDR2 is FYNNEI. The DNA for the CDR3 is TGTGCCAGCAGGCGGGTTGGAGTTGACTACGAGCAGTACTTC. Protein product: CASRRVGVDYEQYF.

This chain links TRBV28 with TRBJ1-4, with 8 positions matching TRBD1. The germline gives CDR1 MDHEN, CDR2 SYDVKM. V was pared by 5 bases and J by 4 bases, with 6 bases of the junction left unmatched. This CDR3 is built from 15 residues. The CDR3 DNA sequence: TGTGCCAGCAGTGCGGACAGGGACTATAATGAAAAACTGTTTTTT. Amino acids: CASSADRDYNEKLFF.

The chain carries TRBV9 and TRBJ1-1; D remains ambiguous. V lost 3 bases and J 6 bases, leaving 9 bases between the germline ends. This CDR3 is built from 12 residues. Germline values: CDR1 SGDLS, CDR2 YYNGEE. The CDR3 bases are TGTGCCAGCAGCGGGTTACACTCTGAAGCTTTCTTT. It specifies CASSGLHSEAFF.

The rearrangement joins TRBV14 to TRBJ2-1, with 15 positions matching TRBD2. Looked up from germline, CDR1 is SGHDN and CDR2 is FVKESK. CDR3 length equals 15 residues. The V segment lost 1 base and the J segment 15 bases; nucleotides outside the gene matches: 7. CDR3 in amino acids: CASSQGTSGRAYPFF. CDR3 in DNA: TGTGCCAGCAGCCAAGGGACTAGCGGGAGGGCCTATCCGTTCTTC.

The chain links TRBV7-3 to TRBJ2-2; D might be TRBD1 or TRBD2, each matching 5 bases. The CDR3 is made up of 15 amino acids. The germline V gene has CDR1 SGHTA and CDR2 FQGTGA. The V and J ends lost 5 bases and 7 bases respectively, with 17 bases between them. The CDR3 bases are TGTGCCAGCAGCGCAAACAGCGAGAGGGGCGGGGAGCTGTTTTTT. Protein product: CASSANSERGGELFF.

The chain joins TRBV5-1 to TRBJ2-1; TRBD1 matches at 7 bases. V dropped 2 bases and J dropped 2; count of bases not matched to a gene: 4. Per germline, CDR1 SGHRS and CDR2 YFSETQ. This CDR3 spans 15 amino acids. CDR3 DNA: TGCGCCAGCAGCTTACAGGGGTCCACCTACAATGAGCAGTTCTTC. Translation gives CASSLQGSTYNEQFF. Using reference TRBV5-1 and TRBJ2-1 for the parts outside the CDR3, the full variable domain is KAGVTQTPRYLIKTRGQQVTLSCSPISGHRSVSWYQQTPGQGLQFLFEYFSETQRNKGNFPGRFSGRQFSNSRSEMNVSTLELGDSALYLCASSLQGSTYNEQFFGPGTRLTVL.

The chain couples TRBV7-9 to TRBJ1-5, with D uncertain. V lost 4 bases, J lost 0 bases, and 7 bases lay in between. The CDR3 totals 14 residues. The germline CDR1 and CDR2 sequences are SEHNR and FQNEAQ (reference sequence). In DNA, the CDR3 is TGTGCCAGCAGCTCTCCTTATAGCAATCAGCCCCAGCATTTT. Its translation: CASSSPYSNQPQHF. Combining the CDR3 with reference TRBV7-9 and TRBJ1-5 gives the whole variable domain DTGVSQNPRHKITKRGQNVTFRCDPISEHNRLYWYRQTLGQGPEFLTYFQNEAQLEKSRLLSDRFSAERPKGSFSTLEIQRTEQGDSAMYLCASSSPYSNQPQHFGDGTRLSIL.

The chain is built from TRBV5-8 and TRBJ1-2, with 7 bases matching TRBD1. Germline V gene data show CDR1 as SGHTS and CDR2 as YDEGEE. Trimming took 4 bases from V and 1 from J; bases not matched to a gene: 7. The CDR3 covers 15 residues. The CDR3 spells CASSLTGTDNYGYTF. CDR3 nucleotide sequence: TGTGCCAGCAGCCTCACCGGGACAGATAACTATGGCTACACCTTC.

This clone appeared a few times. This chain links TRBV7-2 with TRBJ2-6; D remains unclear. The CDR3 loop spans 16 amino acids. CDR1 is SGHTA, CDR2 FQGNSA, per germline. The germline V and J ends were trimmed by 5 bases and 5 bases, with 16 bases remaining between them. The CDR3 loop reads CASSLNNGAWANVLTF. The CDR3 DNA follows: TGTGCCAGCAGCCTAAATAACGGCGCCTGGGCCAACGTCCTGACTTTC.

This rearrangement joins TRBV18 to TRBJ2-1, with D perhaps matching TRBD2 (6 bases). Germline CDR1 and CDR2: KGHSH and LQKENI. The V gene lost 0 bases and the J gene lost 7 bases, with 13 bases spanning the gap. The CDR3 length is 15 residues. The DNA for the CDR3 is TGTGCCAGCTCACCACCGGGGGGATTGGGTAATGAGCAGTTCTTC. Translating it yields CASSPPGGLGNEQFF.